This passage covers 5 T cell receptor beta chains from one sample sequenced in a study of T cell repertoires in ileal Crohn's disease. Method: immunoSEQ multiplex PCR; TCRdb's copy keeps in-frame clones and lacks some. The sample includes tens of thousands of clones, about four fifths of them seen just once. Sequencing was done on a sample of ileal tissue. The receptors shown here come from an adult with Crohn's disease.

The chain is built from TRBV18 and TRBJ2-5; 9 bases fit TRBD1. Germline CDR1 KGHSH, CDR2 LQKENI. With V trimmed by 5 bases and J by 3 bases, 13 bases remained unmatched. The CDR3 is 17 amino acids. The CDR3 nucleotides read TGTGCCAGCTCAGTGACCAATTCCGGGACAGGGAAAGAGACCCAGTACTTC. Translation gives CASSVTNSGTGKETQYF.

J is TRBJ2-5 and V is TRBV15; D uncertain. Germline V lookup: CDR1 LNHNV, CDR2 YYDKDF (reference sequence). The CDR3 is made up of 16 amino acids. V was shortened by 1 base and J by 0 bases, with 12 bases between the two germline ends. The CDR3 here is CATSRVVLLYQETQYF. CDR3 nucleotide sequence: TGTGCCACCAGCAGAGTGGTACTGTTGTACCAAGAGACCCAGTACTTC.

This clone was detected only once. This chain connects TRBV5-1 to TRBJ2-2; D gene ambiguous. Germline V gene lookup returns CDR1 SGHRS and CDR2 YFSETQ. V dropped 3 bases and J dropped 1 base, with 7 bases sitting between them. The length of the CDR3 is 14 residues. The CDR3 spells CASSWHRNTGELFF. The CDR3 nucleotides read TGCGCCAGCAGCTGGCACAGGAACACCGGGGAGCTGTTTTTT.

The chain links TRBV6-4 to TRBJ1-2, with 12 bases lining up with TRBD1. Trimming took 5 bases from V and 8 from J; bases not matched to a gene: 3. Germline V gene sequence: CDR1 MRHNA, CDR2 SNTAGT. The CDR3 covers 13 residues. CDR3 nucleotide sequence: TGTGCCAGCAGTTTGGGACAGGGGGCAGGCTACACCTTC. Protein: CASSLGQGAGYTF.

The rearrangement joins TRBV6-5 to TRBJ1-2; 7 positions agree with TRBD1. The V segment lost 5 bases and the J segment 14 bases; nucleotides outside the gene matches: 5. Germline V gene sequence: CDR1 MNHEY, CDR2 SVGAGI. This CDR3 comprises 10 residues. In DNA, the CDR3 is TGTGCCAGCAGTGAAGCAGGGGGTACCTTC. Its protein product is CASSEAGGTF.